The 14 T cell receptor beta chains in this list originate from one sample, sequenced in a study of blood T cell repertoires in COVID-19. The data were produced by immunoSEQ multiplex PCR, yet TCRdb's version contains in-frame clones alone and is incomplete. The sample shows under 450,000 clones, over 75% of them seen only once. The sequenced material came from PBMCs or T cells enriched from blood (not recorded which). Source of these receptors: a man aged 25 to 45 who had recovered from COVID-19.

The chain combines TRBV11-3 with TRBJ1-1, with unresolved D. V was trimmed by 0 bases and J by 5 bases, leaving 7 bases between them. Per germline, CDR1 SGHNT and CDR2 YENEEA. CDR3 length equals 13 residues. As DNA, the CDR3 is TGTGCCAGCAGCTTAGATGTTTTAACTGAAGCTTTCTTT. Its protein is CASSLDVLTEAFF.

This clone was detected only a few times. The rearrangement joins TRBV6-5 to TRBJ1-3; maybe TRBD1 (6 bases). Germline V CDR1 and CDR2: MNHEY, SVGAGI. V lost 7 bases to trimming and J lost 0 bases, with 13 bases between them. This CDR3 comprises 15 residues. CDR3 sequence (DNA): TGTGCCAGCACCGACACAGGGTTCTCTGGAAACACCATATATTTT. Its protein product is CASTDTGFSGNTIYF.

The chain is built from TRBV25-1 and TRBJ1-2, with D hard to call. The CDR3 covers 12 residues. From germline, CDR1 is MGHDK and CDR2 SYGVNS. Trimming took 2 bases from V and 8 from J, leaving 9 bases between them. Here the CDR3 DNA reads TGTGCCAGCAGTGAACCCCCACGGGGCTACACCTTC. Encoded protein: CASSEPPRGYTF.

The chain uses TRBV18 and TRBJ2-1; 7 bases map to TRBD2. Germline-derived CDR1 and CDR2 are KGHSH and LQKENI. The CDR3 is 16 amino acids. V was clipped by 3 bases and J by 2 bases; unmatched bases: 7. In DNA form, the CDR3 reads TGTGCCAGCTCACCCATTGGGGGGGGGACCTACAATGAGCAGTTCTTC. It yields the protein CASSPIGGGTYNEQFF.

This chain joins TRBV30 and TRBJ2-5; D possibly corresponds to TRBD2 (6 bases). Germline CDR1 reads GTSNPN; CDR2 reads SVGIG (reference sequence). The ends were cut back, 1 base at V and 5 bases at J, with 14 bases in the middle. This CDR3 contains 14 residues. The DNA of the CDR3 is TGTGCCTGGAGTGGGAGACTAGTAATTGAGACCCAGTACTTC. As protein: CAWSGRLVIETQYF.

In its sample, this clone was seen once. This rearrangement joins TRBV12-5 to TRBJ1-2, with D perhaps matching TRBD1 (5 bases). V dropped 5 bases and J dropped 4 bases, with 11 bases sitting between them. Germline lookup yields CDR1 LGHNT and CDR2 FRNRAP. The CDR3 loop spans 13 amino acids. The CDR3 loop reads CASGGGVAYGYTF. The CDR3 coding sequence is TGTGCTAGTGGTGGAGGGGTTGCCTATGGCTACACCTTC.

The count of this clone is one. The chain is built from TRBV16 and TRBJ1-4, with D hard to call. The CDR3 sequence is 15 residues long. Trimming cost V 3 bases and J 7 bases, with 15 bases left between them. Germline lookup yields CDR1 KGHSY and CDR2 FQNENV. The CDR3, as DNA: TGTGCCAGCAGCCAGTCGTCAACGGGTCCTGAAAAACTGTTTTTT. It yields the protein CASSQSSTGPEKLFF.

This clone was recorded once. J is TRBJ2-1 and V is TRBV13; no firm D call. V was clipped by 6 bases and J by 6 bases, with 15 bases between them. The CDR3 has 14 amino acids. Germline V CDR1 and CDR2: PRHDT, FYEKMQ (reference sequence). This chain's CDR3 is CASSSTDAANEQFF. The CDR3 coding sequence is TGTGCCAGCAGTTCTACTGACGCGGCCAATGAGCAGTTCTTC.

This chain links TRBV5-1 with TRBJ1-2; 8 positions match TRBD1. The CDR3 length is 14 residues. Germline trimming cut 1 base from V and 4 bases from J; bases unmatched to any gene: 3. Germline V gives CDR1 SGHRS, CDR2 YFSETQ. CDR3 DNA: TGCGCCAGCAGCTTGAACAGGGGGGTCTATGGCTACACCTTC. This codes for CASSLNRGVYGYTF.

As to this clone: A junction end diverges from the germline sequence, so it may reflect a read error. This chain uses TRBV6-5 with TRBJ1-1; D not resolved. CDR3 length equals 13 residues. Germline V gene sequence: CDR1 MNHEY, CDR2 SVGAGI. CDR3 residues: CASSYSAGTGAFF. The CDR3 DNA reads as TGTGCCAGCAGTTACTCCGCGGGAACTGGAGCTTTCTTT.

This clone was seen only once. This rearrangement joins TRBV14 to TRBJ1-1; D is possibly TRBD1 (6 bases). The length of the CDR3 is 13 residues. Germline loops: CDR1 SGHDN, CDR2 FVKESK. The V and J ends lost 0 bases and 11 bases respectively, with 13 bases between them. CDR3 sequence: CASSQDRGHLAFF. The CDR3 DNA sequence: TGTGCCAGCAGCCAAGATAGGGGACATTTGGCTTTCTTT.

V usage is TRBV7-2 and J usage is TRBJ2-7, with 10 nucleotides matching TRBD2. Per the germline V gene, CDR1 is SGHTA and CDR2 is FQGNSA. Trimming removed 5 bases from V and 0 bases from J; junction bases left unmatched: 4. This CDR3 region has 15 residues. CDR3 sequence reads: CASSTSSGGSYEQYF. Written as DNA, the CDR3 is TGTGCCAGCAGCACCTCTAGCGGGGGCTCCTACGAGCAGTACTTC.

J is TRBJ2-6 and V is TRBV9; D is uncertain. In germline, CDR1 is SGDLS, CDR2 YYNGEE. The CDR3 loop spans 15 amino acids. The V and J ends lost 0 bases and 4 bases respectively, with 8 bases between them. CDR3 nucleotide sequence: TGTGCCAGCAGCGTAGCCATAGCCGGGGCCAACGTCCTGACTTTC. It encodes CASSVAIAGANVLTF.

The chain links TRBV10-3 to TRBJ2-5; 9 bases are shared with TRBD1. This CDR3 comprises 16 residues. The V and J ends lost 4 bases and 4 bases, in that order; junction bases with no gene match: 10. Germline V gene lookup returns CDR1 ENHRY and CDR2 SYGVKD. The CDR3: CAISGGLQGAGETQYF. CDR3 nucleotide sequence: TGTGCCATCAGTGGAGGTTTACAGGGGGCAGGAGAGACCCAGTACTTC.